These 20 T cell receptor beta chains share one sample of origin, sequenced in a study of Tregs in tolerant kidney transplant recipients (dated by TCRdb to about 2019). Library method: the immunoSEQ multiplex PCR assay. The table comes from immuneACCESS by way of TCRdb, which keeps in-frame sequences with V and J called. Part of the clones is missing from these tables; in studies checked, under half for an unresolved V gene and the rest for unknown reasons. The sample records 200,000 to 300,000 clones, 80% to 85% of which are singletons. Of the sample, around 0.68% is held by the ten largest clones. Input material: CD4+ T cells from blood. The source of these receptors is a human donor in good health.

This sequence joins TRBV6-1 and TRBJ2-3, with D maybe TRBD2 (6 bases). Trimming removed 7 bases at V and 3 bases at J, with 11 bases between. In germline, CDR1 is MNHNS, CDR2 SASEGT. The CDR3 loop spans 13 amino acids. CDR3 nucleotide sequence: TGTGCCAGCACGGAGGGTCTGACAGATACGCAGTATTTT. It specifies CASTEGLTDTQYF.

This clone has only a few counts. The chain's CDR3 is CASSPTGIRTEAFF. CDR3 DNA sequence: TGTGCCAGCAGCCCGACAGGGATCCGTACTGAAGCTTTCTTT. V gene TRBV5-4 combines with J gene TRBJ1-1; 7 nucleotides match TRBD1. The trim removed 4 bases at V and 5 bases at J, leaving 8 bases unmatched. The CDR3 spans 14 residues. Germline CDR1 reads SGHNT; CDR2 reads YYREEE (reference sequence). Complete variable domain (other parts from reference TRBV5-4 and TRBJ1-1): ETGVTQSPTHLIKTRGQQVTLRCSSQSGHNTVSWYQQALGQGPQFIFQYYREEENGRGNFPPRFSGLQFPNYSSELNVNALELDDSALYLCASSPTGIRTEAFFGQGTRLTVV.

The chain couples TRBV11-2 to TRBJ1-1, with 11 bases identical to TRBD1. The germline V gene encodes CDR1 SGHAT and CDR2 FQNNGV. The CDR3 loop spans 17 amino acids. V lost 6 bases to trimming and J lost 1 base; unmatched junction nucleotides: 10. The CDR3 spells CASSLIRDRGANTEAFF. In DNA, the CDR3 is TGTGCCAGCAGTCTGATCCGGGACAGGGGGGCGAACACTGAAGCTTTCTTT.

This chain uses TRBV19 with TRBJ1-2; D might be TRBD1 (5 bases). Trimming took off 6 bases at V and 3 bases at J, with 23 bases between the two ends. CDR3 length equals 17 residues. Looked up from germline, CDR1 is LNHDA and CDR2 is SQIVND (reference sequence). The CDR3 loop is CASSSQGARPPYYGYTF. DNA of the CDR3: TGTGCCAGTAGCTCCCAGGGTGCCCGACCGCCCTACTATGGCTACACCTTC.

The chain couples TRBV4-2 to TRBJ1-1; 8 bases are a match to TRBD1. V shed 4 bases and J 1 base; nucleotides not matched to a gene: 2. Germline-derived CDR1 and CDR2 are LGHNA and YNFKEQ. The CDR3 consists of 14 residues. CDR3 residues: CASSRDRGNTEAFF. The CDR3 bases are TGTGCCAGCAGCCGTGACAGGGGGAACACTGAAGCTTTCTTT.

The CDR3 protein is CASRKAEESSSTDTQYF. In nucleotides, the CDR3 is TGCGCCAGCAGGAAGGCGGAGGAGAGCTCTAGCACAGATACGCAGTATTTT. This sequence joins TRBV5-1 and TRBJ2-3, with D perhaps TRBD2 (5 bases). In germline, CDR1 is SGHRS, CDR2 YFSETQ. This CDR3 region has 17 residues. V was pared by 5 bases and J by 0 bases, with 19 bases between.

CDR3 in amino acids: CAISESAGGIISPLHF. Written as DNA, the CDR3 is TGTGCCATCAGTGAGTCGGCAGGGGGAATAATTTCACCCCTCCACTTT. The chain carries TRBV10-3 and TRBJ1-6; 7 bases align to TRBD1. The CDR3 has 16 amino acids. The germline CDR1 and CDR2 sequences are ENHRY and SYGVKD. V was clipped by 0 bases and J by 9 bases; unmatched bases: 8.

The rearrangement joins TRBV6-5 to TRBJ2-5, with 9 bases identical to TRBD2. Germline trimming cut 7 bases from V and 3 bases from J; bases unmatched to any gene: 9. The CDR3 sequence is 15 residues long. Germline CDR1 MNHEY, CDR2 SVGAGI. The CDR3 region is CASTGGRAGKETQYF. Here the CDR3 DNA reads TGTGCCAGCACCGGCGGGAGGGCAGGAAAAGAGACCCAGTACTTC.

The CDR3 region is CASSRSGTSGGAWYEQYF. CDR3 DNA sequence: TGTGCCAGCAGCCGATCCGGGACTAGCGGGGGGGCGTGGTACGAGCAGTACTTC. The chain links TRBV13 to TRBJ2-7; 16 nucleotides match TRBD2. Germline assignment: CDR1 PRHDT and CDR2 FYEKMQ (reference sequence). Germline trimming cut 5 bases from V and 4 bases from J; bases unmatched to any gene: 11. The CDR3 extends over 18 amino acids.

This chain joins TRBV5-1 and TRBJ2-7; 12 bases fit TRBD1. V was clipped by 3 bases and J by 2 bases; unmatched bases: 3. The CDR3 has 15 amino acids. Germline V gene data show CDR1 as SGHRS and CDR2 as YFSETQ. The CDR3 nucleotides are TGCGCCAGCAGCTCGCGGGACAGGGGGCCCTACGAGCAGTACTTC. This translates into CASSSRDRGPYEQYF.

This rearrangement joins TRBV7-2 to TRBJ2-1, with 10 bases identical to TRBD1. This CDR3 is built from 16 residues. The V and J ends lost 5 bases and 1 base, in that order; junction bases with no gene match: 5. CDR1 and CDR2 (germline): SGHTA, FQGNSA. The CDR3 sequence: CASSIRDRGSYNEQFF. The CDR3 DNA follows: TGTGCCAGCAGCATCCGGGACAGGGGATCCTACAATGAGCAGTTCTTC.

V and J are TRBV5-1 and TRBJ2-3; possible D gene TRBD2, 6 bases. Germline CDR1 and CDR2: SGHRS and YFSETQ. The CDR3 consists of 19 residues. Trimming pared 8 bases from V and 0 bases from J, leaving 28 bases between. The CDR3 spells CASKPGLTMRGFSTDTQYF. The CDR3 DNA reads as TGCGCCAGTAAGCCGGGACTCACAATGAGGGGCTTTAGCACAGATACGCAGTATTTT.

DNA for the CDR3: TGTGCTAGTGGTTTGGTACAGTTACCTGGCTACACCTTC. Protein product: CASGLVQLPGYTF. The chain links TRBV12-5 to TRBJ1-2; no clear D gene. The CDR3 extends over 13 amino acids. Germline V gives CDR1 LGHNT, CDR2 FRNRAP. With 0 bases removed from V and 7 bases from J, the gap between germline ends came to 9 bases.

This chain's CDR3 is CASERGGREFYEQYF. The CDR3 nucleotides are TGTGCCAGCGAGAGGGGAGGGAGGGAGTTCTACGAGCAGTACTTC. V and J are TRBV11-2 and TRBJ2-7, with 7 bases lining up with TRBD2. Losses at the gene ends were 8 bases for V and 3 bases for J; bases not matched to a gene: 13. Germline V gene data show CDR1 as SGHAT and CDR2 as FQNNGV. This CDR3 spans 15 amino acids.

This clone appeared a single time. The rearrangement joins TRBV18 to TRBJ2-4; possible D gene TRBD2, 6 bases. Germline CDR1 KGHSH, CDR2 LQKENI. The germline V and J ends were trimmed by 0 bases and 0 bases, with 21 bases remaining between them. The CDR3 contains 20 residues. CDR3 loop: CASSPPILLGGALAKNIQYF. CDR3 in DNA: TGTGCCAGCTCACCACCGATCCTACTAGGCGGGGCTTTAGCCAAAAACATTCAGTACTTC.

The chain combines TRBV4-1 with TRBJ2-5, with 8 bases fitting TRBD2. V trimming: 4 bases; J trimming: 1 base; junction bases outside the gene matches: 8. The CDR3 extends over 16 amino acids. Germline V CDR1 and CDR2: MGHRA, YSYEKL. The CDR3 loop reads CASSPGRGTSQETQYF. The CDR3 DNA is TGCGCCAGCAGCCCGGGCCGTGGGACTAGCCAAGAGACCCAGTACTTC.

V is TRBV29-1 and J is TRBJ1-4, with unresolved D. This CDR3 is built from 14 residues. Trimming removed 7 bases at V and 0 bases at J, with 12 bases between. CDR1 is SQVTM and CDR2 is ANQGSEA in the germline V gene. The CDR3 sequence is CSAGRSATNEKLFF. CDR3 sequence (DNA): TGCAGCGCGGGTCGAAGCGCAACTAATGAAAAACTGTTTTTT.

In DNA form, the CDR3 reads TGTGCCAGCAGCTCCGGGACAGGGAATCAGCCCCAGCATTTT. Its translation: CASSSGTGNQPQHF. The chain links TRBV9 to TRBJ1-5; 9 bases agree with TRBD1. This CDR3 spans 14 amino acids. Germline assignment: CDR1 SGDLS and CDR2 YYNGEE. After removal of 4 bases from V and 4 bases from J, the junction contained 3 bases not matched to a gene.

The chain has TRBV5-1 and TRBJ1-6; 11 bases fit TRBD1. The J segment lost 6 bases and the V segment lost 6 bases, leaving 5 bases of the junction unmatched. The CDR3 has 15 amino acids. Germline-derived CDR1 and CDR2 are SGHRS and YFSETQ. CDR3 in amino acids: CASNHGTGGNSPLHF. DNA of the CDR3: TGCGCCAGCAACCATGGGACAGGGGGTAATTCACCCCTCCACTTT.

CDR3 residues: CASSSRDRVVTEAFF. The CDR3 nucleotides are TGTGCCAGCAGTTCCCGGGACAGGGTGGTGACTGAAGCTTTCTTT. The V and J genes are TRBV27 and TRBJ1-1; TRBD1 agrees at 9 bases. With V trimmed by 4 bases and J by 5 bases, 8 bases remained unmatched. The V gene's germline CDR1 is MNHEY and CDR2 SMNVEV (reference sequence). The length of the CDR3 is 15 residues.